These T cell receptor beta chains were read from a single sample in a study of Ad26.COV2.S vaccination and SARS-CoV-2 variants. Only in-frame clones appear in the TCRdb table, and some are missing; sequencing was by immunoSEQ multiplex PCR. Found here are around 450,000 clones, 89% of them singletons; the top ten hold around 2.6%. The source material was peripheral blood, sampled in a trial of Ad26.COV2.S vaccine versus placebo. The receptor source for this set is a person between 18 and 65 years old who received the Ad26.COV2.S COVID-19 vaccine or a placebo. The CDR3 runs from the conserved cysteine through the conserved F or W. D genes are given only for firm matches. The size of a clone is reported for some rows only, either as once, few or many, or as a class for expanded clones.

NA,TRBJ1-1,TRBD1,TRBV4-3,CASSPQEGRGVEAFF,TGCGCCAGCAGCCCCCAAGAGGGCAGGGGGGTTGAAGCTTTCTTT
once,TRBJ2-5,TRBD1,TRBV4-3,CASSPMKDGQGVWETQYF,TGCGCCAGCAGCCCCATGAAGGATGGGCAGGGGGTATGGGAGACCCAGTACTTC
NA,TRBJ2-2,NA,TRBV4-2,CASSQLNSVGELFF,TGTGCCAGCAGCCAACTAAATAGCGTGGGGGAGCTGTTTTTT
NA,TRBJ2-5,TRBD2,TRBV7-8,CASSLGGLEETQYF,TGTGCCAGCAGCTTAGGTGGACTAGAAGAGACCCAGTACTTC
NA,TRBJ1-2,TRBD1,TRBV5-1,CASSLATGRGQGYTF,TGCGCCAGCAGCTTGGCCACGGGCAGGGGGCAGGGCTACACCTTC
NA,TRBJ2-2,NA,TRBV5-4,CASSSPIGRSTGELFF,TGTGCCAGCAGCTCCCCGATTGGGCGGAGCACCGGGGAGCTGTTTTTT
NA,TRBJ1-4,TRBD1,TRBV5-8,CASSLGQGGEKLFF,TGTGCCAGCAGCTTAGGGCAGGGGGGCGAAAAACTGTTTTTT
once,TRBJ1-4,TRBD1,TRBV19,CASSMGQWGEKLFF,TGTGCCAGTAGTATGGGACAGTGGGGTGAAAAACTGTTTTTT
NA,TRBJ1-2,TRBD1,TRBV29-1,CSVRRDSPDGYTF,TGCAGCGTTCGTCGGGACAGCCCAGATGGCTACACCTTC
NA,TRBJ2-2,TRBD2,TRBV11-2,CASSLGGLAGVSGELFF,TGTGCCAGCAGCTTGGGGGGACTAGCGGGAGTGTCCGGGGAGCTGTTTTTT
NA,TRBJ1-3,NA,TRBV7-2,CASSLGRGRNTIYF,TGTGCCAGCAGCCTTGGAAGGGGAAGGAACACCATATATTTT
NA,TRBJ2-3,TRBD2,TRBV6-2/TRBV6-3,CASSTSGSADTQYF,TGTGCCAGCAGTACTAGCGGGAGCGCAGATACGCAGTATTTT
NA,TRBJ1-4,NA,TRBV4-1,CASSQDHRTSSPKLFF,TGCGCCAGCAGCCAAGATCACAGGACGTCTAGCCCGAAACTGTTTTTT
once,TRBJ1-3,NA,TRBV7-9,CASRQGGSGNTIYF,TGTGCCAGCAGACAGGGCGGATCTGGAAACACCATATATTTT
NA,TRBJ2-1,TRBD2,TRBV3-1/TRBV3-2,CASSQDQGLAGGPRNEQFF,TGTGCCAGCAGCCAAGATCAGGGCCTAGCGGGGGGGCCGCGGAATGAGCAGTTCTTC
NA,TRBJ2-1,TRBD1,TRBV28,CASSLVGQVINEQFF,TGTGCCAGCAGTTTAGTGGGACAGGTGATCAATGAGCAGTTCTTC
NA,TRBJ1-5,NA,TRBV7-2,CASSFEQNQPQHF,TGTGCCAGCAGCTTCGAGCAAAATCAGCCCCAGCATTTT
NA,TRBJ2-1,NA,TRBV7-7,CASSSGTHNEQFF,TGTGCTAGCAGCTCCGGGACGCACAATGAGCAGTTCTTC
once,TRBJ2-1,TRBD2,TRBV10-3,CATQTPIAGGPYNEQFF,TGTGCCACCCAAACCCCCATAGCGGGAGGTCCCTACAATGAGCAGTTCTTC
NA,TRBJ2-1,NA,TRBV7-2,CASSSVILEQFF,TGTGCCAGCAGCTCGGTGATTTTGGAGCAGTTCTTC
NA,TRBJ1-1,NA,TRBV3-1/TRBV3-2,CASSPRTVSYTEAFF,TGTGCCAGCAGCCCCCGGACAGTGAGTTACACTGAAGCTTTCTTT
once,TRBJ1-1,NA,TRBV11-2,CASSTPKMNTEAFF,TGTGCCAGCAGCACACCCAAGATGAACACTGAAGCTTTCTTT
NA,TRBJ2-7,NA,TRBV12-3/TRBV12-4,CASSLGLTHEQYF,TGTGCCAGCAGTTTGGGTCTTACCCACGAGCAGTACTTC
NA,TRBJ2-7,NA,TRBV28,CASSPPGTRSYEQYF,TGTGCCAGCAGTCCCCCCGGGACACGTTCCTACGAGCAGTACTTC
NA,TRBJ2-5,NA,TRBV21-1,CASSWRQEETQYF,TGTGCCAGCAGCTGGAGACAGGAAGAGACCCAGTACTTC
once,TRBJ2-5,TRBD1,TRBV7-3,CASSLGTGSETQYF,TGTGCCAGCAGCTTGGGGACAGGGTCAGAGACCCAGTACTTC
once,TRBJ1-2,NA,TRBV18,CASSPTPFGANYGYTF,TGTGCCAGCTCACCAACCCCTTTCGGAGCTAACTATGGCTACACCTTC
NA,TRBJ2-7,NA,TRBV6-5,CASSPQGGPYEQYF,TGTGCCAGCAGCCCGCAGGGTGGGCCCTACGAGCAGTACTTC
NA,TRBJ1-4,NA,TRBV6-5,CASTRGVLNEKLFF,TGTGCCAGCACCCGGGGAGTTCTCAATGAAAAACTGTTTTTT
NA,TRBJ2-7,NA,TRBV27,CASSSIGTGSYEQYF,TGTGCCAGCAGTTCTATTGGTACAGGGTCCTACGAGCAGTACTTC
NA,TRBJ2-5,TRBD2,TRBV29-1,CSVSLAGGRETQYF,TGCAGCGTTTCATTAGCGGGAGGCCGAGAGACCCAGTACTTC
NA,TRBJ1-3,NA,TRBV5-1,CASSLGPRIRGNTIYF,TGCGCCAGCAGCTTGGGACCTCGGATCCGTGGAAACACCATATATTTT
NA,TRBJ2-2,NA,TRBV5-4,CASSLVDWNTGELFF,TGTGCCAGCAGCTTGGTGGACTGGAACACCGGGGAGCTGTTTTTT
NA,TRBJ2-2,TRBD2,TRBV2,CASSGTSGSAGELFF,TGTGCCAGCAGCGGGACTAGCGGGAGCGCCGGGGAGCTGTTTTTT
NA,TRBJ2-2,NA,TRBV19,CASSFISGTGELFF,TGTGCCAGTAGTTTCATCTCCGGGACCGGGGAGCTGTTTTTT
once,TRBJ2-1,TRBD2,TRBV20-1,CSASEAGGPHNEQFF,TGCAGTGCTAGTGAAGCGGGAGGGCCCCACAATGAGCAGTTCTTC
NA,TRBJ2-1,NA,TRBV6-5,CASSRTVDSYNEQFF,TGTGCCAGCAGCCGGACAGTAGACTCCTACAATGAGCAGTTCTTC
NA,TRBJ2-2,NA,TRBV15,CATSRGPGGANTGELFF,TGTGCCACCAGCAGAGGTCCCGGGGGAGCGAACACCGGGGAGCTGTTTTTT
NA,TRBJ2-2,NA,TRBV11-3,CASMENEAGELFF,TGTGCCAGCATGGAAAATGAGGCCGGGGAGCTGTTTTTT
NA,TRBJ1-6,NA,TRBV18,CASSPSEGSPLHF,TGTGCCAGCTCACCATCGGAGGGTTCACCCCTCCACTTT
NA,TRBJ2-7,NA,TRBV3-1/TRBV3-2,CASSHAMGGDEQYF,TGTGCCAGCAGCCACGCAATGGGGGGTGACGAGCAGTACTTC
NA,TRBJ1-1,NA,TRBV5-1,CASSPDPAGLNTEAFF,TGCGCCAGCAGCCCAGACCCAGCAGGGCTGAACACTGAAGCTTTCTTT
NA,TRBJ1-6,TRBD1,TRBV5-4,CASSAGTESSYNSPLHF,TGTGCCAGCAGCGCAGGGACAGAAAGCTCCTATAATTCACCCCTCCACTTT